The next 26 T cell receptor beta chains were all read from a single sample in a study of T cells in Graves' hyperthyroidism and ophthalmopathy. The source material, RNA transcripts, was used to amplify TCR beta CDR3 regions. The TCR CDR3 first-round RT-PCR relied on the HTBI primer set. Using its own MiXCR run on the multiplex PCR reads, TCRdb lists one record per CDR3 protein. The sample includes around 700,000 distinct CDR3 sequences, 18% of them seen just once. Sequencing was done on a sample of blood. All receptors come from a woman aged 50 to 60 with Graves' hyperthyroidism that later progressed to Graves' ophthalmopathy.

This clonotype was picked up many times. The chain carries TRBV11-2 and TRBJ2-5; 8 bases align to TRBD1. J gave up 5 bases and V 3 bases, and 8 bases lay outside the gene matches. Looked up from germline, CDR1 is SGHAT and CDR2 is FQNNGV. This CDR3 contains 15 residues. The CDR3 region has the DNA TGTGCCAGCAGCTTGGCGGACAGGGAGGCTGAGACCCAGTACTTC. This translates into CASSLADREAETQYF.

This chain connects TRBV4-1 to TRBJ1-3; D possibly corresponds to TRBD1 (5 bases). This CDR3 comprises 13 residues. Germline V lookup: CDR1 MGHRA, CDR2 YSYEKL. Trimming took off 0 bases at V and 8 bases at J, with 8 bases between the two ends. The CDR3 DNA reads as TGCGCCAGCAGCCAAGATAGGGGTTACACCATATATTTT. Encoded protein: CASSQDRGYTIYF.

The CDR3 nucleotides are TGTGCCAGTAGTCACCCCGGGACAGATGTGGGTCTGTTCTATGGCTACACCTTC. It encodes CASSHPGTDVGLFYGYTF. This chain links TRBV19 with TRBJ1-2, with 7 positions matching TRBD1. This CDR3 region has 18 residues. V lost 5 bases and J lost 4; bases outside the gene matches: 19. Germline loops: CDR1 LNHDA, CDR2 SQIVND (reference sequence).

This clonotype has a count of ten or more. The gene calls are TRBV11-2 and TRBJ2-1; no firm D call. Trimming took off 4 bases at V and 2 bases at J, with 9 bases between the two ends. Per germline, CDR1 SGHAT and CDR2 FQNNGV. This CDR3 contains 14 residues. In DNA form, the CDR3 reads TGTGCCAGCAGCTCGGACCTAACCTACAATGAGCAGTTCTTC. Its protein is CASSSDLTYNEQFF.

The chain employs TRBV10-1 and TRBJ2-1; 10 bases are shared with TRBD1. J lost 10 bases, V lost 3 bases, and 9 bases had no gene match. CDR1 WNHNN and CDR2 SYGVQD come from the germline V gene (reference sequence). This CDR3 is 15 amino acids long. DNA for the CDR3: TGCGCCAGCAGTGATCCCGGGACAGGGGTTACGGAGCAGTTCTTC. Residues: CASSDPGTGVTEQFF.

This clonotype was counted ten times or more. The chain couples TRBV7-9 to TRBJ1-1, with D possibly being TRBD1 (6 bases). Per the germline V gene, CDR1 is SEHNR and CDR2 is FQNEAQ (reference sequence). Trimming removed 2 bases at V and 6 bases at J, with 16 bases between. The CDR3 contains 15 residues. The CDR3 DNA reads TGTGCCAGCAGCTTATGGGACGGGGGCTTCCCTGAAGCTTTCTTT. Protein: CASSLWDGGFPEAFF.

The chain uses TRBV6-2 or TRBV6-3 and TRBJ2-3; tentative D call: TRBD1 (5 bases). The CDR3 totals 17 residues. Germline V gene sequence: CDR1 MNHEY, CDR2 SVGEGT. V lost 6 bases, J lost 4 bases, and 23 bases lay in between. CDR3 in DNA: TGTGCCAGCAGCGAGTTAGATTGGGGCATGAAAGCAGATACGCAGTATTTT. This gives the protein CASSELDWGMKADTQYF.

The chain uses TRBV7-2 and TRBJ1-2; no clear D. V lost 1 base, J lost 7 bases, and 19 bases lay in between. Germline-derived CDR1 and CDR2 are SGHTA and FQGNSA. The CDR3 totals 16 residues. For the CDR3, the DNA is TGTGCCAGCAGCTTAGAGAGGAACTTGGCGTCTAGTGGCTACACCTTC. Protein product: CASSLERNLASSGYTF.

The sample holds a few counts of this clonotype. This chain's CDR3 is CSGYRENTEAFF. Here the CDR3 DNA reads TGCAGCGGGTACAGGGAGAACACTGAAGCTTTCTTT. The V call is TRBV29-1, the J call TRBJ1-1; a weak D match, TRBD1 (6 bases). This CDR3 spans 12 amino acids. Germline-derived CDR1 and CDR2 are SQVTM and ANQGSEA. The V and J ends lost 7 bases and 1 base respectively, with 10 bases between them.

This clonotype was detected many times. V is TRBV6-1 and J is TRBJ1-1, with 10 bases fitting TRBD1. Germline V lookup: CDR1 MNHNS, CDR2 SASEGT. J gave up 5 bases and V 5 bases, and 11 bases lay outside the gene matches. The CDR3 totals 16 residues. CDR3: CASSTDPGTGVTEAFF. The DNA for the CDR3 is TGTGCCAGCAGTACGGATCCGGGGACAGGGGTTACTGAAGCTTTCTTT.

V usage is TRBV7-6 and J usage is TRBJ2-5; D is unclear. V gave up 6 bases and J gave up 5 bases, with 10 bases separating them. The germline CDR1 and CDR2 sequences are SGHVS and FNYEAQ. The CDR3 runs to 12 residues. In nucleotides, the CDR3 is TGTGCCAGCAGAATTACCGGGGAGACCCAGTACTTC. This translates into CASRITGETQYF. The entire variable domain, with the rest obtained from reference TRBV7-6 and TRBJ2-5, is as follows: GAGVSQSPRYKVTKRGQDVALRCDPISGHVSLYWYRQALGQGPEFLTYFNYEAQQDKSGLPNDRFSAERPEGSISTLTIQRTEQRDSAMYRCASRITGETQYFGPGTRLLVL.

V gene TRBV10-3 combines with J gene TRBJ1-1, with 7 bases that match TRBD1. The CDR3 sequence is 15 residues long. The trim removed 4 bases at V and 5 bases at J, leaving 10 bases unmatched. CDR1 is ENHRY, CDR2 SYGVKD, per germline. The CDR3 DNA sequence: TGTGCCATCAGTGCGGACTCAGGGGGTACGACTGAAGCTTTCTTT. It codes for CAISADSGGTTEAFF.

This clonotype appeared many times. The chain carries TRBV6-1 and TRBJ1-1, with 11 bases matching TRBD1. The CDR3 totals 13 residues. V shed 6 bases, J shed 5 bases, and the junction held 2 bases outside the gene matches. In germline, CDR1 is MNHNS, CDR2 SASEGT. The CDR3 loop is CASRDRGQTEAFF. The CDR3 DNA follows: TGTGCCAGCAGGGACAGGGGGCAAACTGAAGCTTTCTTT.

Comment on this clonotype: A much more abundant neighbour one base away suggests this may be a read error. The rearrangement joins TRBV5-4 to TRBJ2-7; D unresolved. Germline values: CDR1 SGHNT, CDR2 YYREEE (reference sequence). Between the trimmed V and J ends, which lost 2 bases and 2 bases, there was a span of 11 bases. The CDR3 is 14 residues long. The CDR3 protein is CASSFWAGPYEQYF. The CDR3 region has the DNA TGTGCCAGCAGCTTCTGGGCAGGACCCTACGAGCAGTACTTC.

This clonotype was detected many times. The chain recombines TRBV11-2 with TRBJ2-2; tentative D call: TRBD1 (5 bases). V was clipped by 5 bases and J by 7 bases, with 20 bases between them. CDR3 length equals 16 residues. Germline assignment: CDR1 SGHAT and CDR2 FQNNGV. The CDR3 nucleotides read TGTGCCAGCAGCCGGATAGGGGTTACGTGGAACGGGGAGCTGTTTTTT. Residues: CASSRIGVTWNGELFF.

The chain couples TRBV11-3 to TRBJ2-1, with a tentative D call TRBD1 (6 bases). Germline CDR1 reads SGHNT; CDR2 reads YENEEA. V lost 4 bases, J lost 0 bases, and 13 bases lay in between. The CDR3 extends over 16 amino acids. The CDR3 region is CASSSYRAGSYNEQFF. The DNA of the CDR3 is TGTGCCAGCAGCTCATACAGGGCCGGCTCCTACAATGAGCAGTTCTTC. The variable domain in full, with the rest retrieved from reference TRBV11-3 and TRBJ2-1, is EAGVVQSPRYKIIEKKQPVAFWCNPISGHNTLYWYLQNLGQGPELLIRYENEEAVDDSQLPKDRFSAERLKGVDSTLKIQPAELGDSAVYLCASSSYRAGSYNEQFFGPGTRLTVL.

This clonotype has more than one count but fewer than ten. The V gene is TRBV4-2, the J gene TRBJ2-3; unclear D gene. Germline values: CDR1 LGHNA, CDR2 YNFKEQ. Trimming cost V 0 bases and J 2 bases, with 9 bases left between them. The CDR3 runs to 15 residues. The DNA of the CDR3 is TGTGCCAGCAGCCAAGAAGGTGATACCACAGATACGCAGTATTTT. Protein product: CASSQEGDTTDTQYF.

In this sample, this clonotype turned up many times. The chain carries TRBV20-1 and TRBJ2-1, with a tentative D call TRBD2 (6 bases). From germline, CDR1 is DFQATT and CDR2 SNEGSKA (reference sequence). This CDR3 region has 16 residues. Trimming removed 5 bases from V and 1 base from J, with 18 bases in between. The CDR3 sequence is CSAPRQAGGSYNEQFF. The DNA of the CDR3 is TGCAGTGCTCCCCGTCAAGCGGGTGGATCCTACAATGAGCAGTTCTTC.

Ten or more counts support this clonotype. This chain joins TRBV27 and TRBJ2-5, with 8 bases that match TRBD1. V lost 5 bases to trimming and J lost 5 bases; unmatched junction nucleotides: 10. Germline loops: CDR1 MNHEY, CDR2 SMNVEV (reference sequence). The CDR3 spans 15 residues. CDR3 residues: CASSHRQGRSETQYF. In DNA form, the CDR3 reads TGTGCCAGCAGTCACCGACAGGGGAGGTCGGAGACCCAGTACTTC.

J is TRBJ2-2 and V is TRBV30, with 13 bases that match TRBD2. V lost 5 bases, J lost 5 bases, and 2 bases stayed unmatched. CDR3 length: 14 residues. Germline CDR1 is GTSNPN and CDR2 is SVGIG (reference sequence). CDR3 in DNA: TGTGCCTGGGGACTAGCGGGGGTAACCGGGGAGCTGTTTTTT. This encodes CAWGLAGVTGELFF.

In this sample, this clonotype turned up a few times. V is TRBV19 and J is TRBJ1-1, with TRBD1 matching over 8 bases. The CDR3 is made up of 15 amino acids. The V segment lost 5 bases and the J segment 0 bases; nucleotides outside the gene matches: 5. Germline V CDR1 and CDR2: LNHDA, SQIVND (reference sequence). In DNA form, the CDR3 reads TGTGCCAGTAGTGTTAACAGGGGGATGAACACTGAAGCTTTCTTT. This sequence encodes CASSVNRGMNTEAFF.

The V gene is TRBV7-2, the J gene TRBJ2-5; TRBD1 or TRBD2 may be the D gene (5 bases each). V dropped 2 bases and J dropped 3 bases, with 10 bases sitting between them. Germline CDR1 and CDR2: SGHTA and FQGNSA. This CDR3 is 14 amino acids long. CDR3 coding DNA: TGTGCCAGCAGCTTATATCAGGGAGAAGAGACCCAGTACTTC. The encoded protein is CASSLYQGEETQYF. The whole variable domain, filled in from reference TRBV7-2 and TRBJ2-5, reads GAGVSQSPSNKVTEKGKDVELRCDPISGHTALYWYRQSLGQGLEFLIYFQGNSAPDKSGLPSDRFSAERTGGSVSTLTIQRTQQEDSAVYLCASSLYQGEETQYFGPGTRLLVL.

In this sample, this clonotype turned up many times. CDR3 amino acids: CASSLAAGAADTQYF. In nucleotides, the CDR3 is TGTGCCAGCAGCTTGGCAGCGGGGGCGGCAGATACGCAGTATTTT. V gene TRBV5-4 combines with J gene TRBJ2-3; TRBD2 aligns across 8 bases. The germline V gene has CDR1 SGHNT and CDR2 YYREEE (reference sequence). With 0 bases clipped from V and 4 bases from J, the junction kept 4 bases outside the gene matches. The CDR3 contains 15 residues.

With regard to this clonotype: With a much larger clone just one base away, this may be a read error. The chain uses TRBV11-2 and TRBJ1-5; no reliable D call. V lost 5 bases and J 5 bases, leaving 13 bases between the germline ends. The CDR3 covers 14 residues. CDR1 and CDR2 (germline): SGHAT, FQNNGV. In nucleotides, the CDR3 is TGTGCCAGCAGCCCCGCGGCTGGGGATCAGCCCCAGCATTTT. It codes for CASSPAAGDQPQHF.

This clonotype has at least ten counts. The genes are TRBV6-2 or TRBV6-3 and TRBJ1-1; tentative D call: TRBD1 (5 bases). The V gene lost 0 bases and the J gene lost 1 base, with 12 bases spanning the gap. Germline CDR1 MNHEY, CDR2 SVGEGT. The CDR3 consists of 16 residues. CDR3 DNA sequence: TGTGCCAGCAGTTACTCGTTGGGACGATCGAACACTGAAGCTTTCTTT. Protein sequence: CASSYSLGRSNTEAFF.

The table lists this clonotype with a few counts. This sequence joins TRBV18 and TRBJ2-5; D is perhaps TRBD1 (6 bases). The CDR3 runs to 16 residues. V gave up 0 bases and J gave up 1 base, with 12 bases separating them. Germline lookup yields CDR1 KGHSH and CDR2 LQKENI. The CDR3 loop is CASSPPGPGAQETQYF. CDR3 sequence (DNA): TGTGCCAGCTCACCACCCGGGCCAGGGGCCCAAGAGACCCAGTACTTC.